The 10 T cell receptor beta chains reported below all come from one sample, sequenced in a study of graft-versus-host responses after intestinal transplantation. The data were produced by immunoSEQ multiplex PCR, yet TCRdb's version contains in-frame clones alone and is incomplete. The repertoire holds some 97,000 clones, with more than 85% as singletons. Antigens for these TCRs are unknown. The sample here was unstimulated CD4+ T cells sorted from spleen or lymph node cells, taken before transplant. Receptors were obtained from a human donor who was the organ donor for an intestinal transplant.

The chain combines TRBV10-1 with TRBJ1-2, with D hard to call. V gave up 3 bases and J gave up 4 bases, with 9 bases separating them. The CDR3 consists of 13 residues. Germline lookup yields CDR1 WNHNN and CDR2 SYGVQD (reference sequence). The CDR3 DNA reads TGCGCCAGCAGTGAATCGGGGAGCTATGGCTACACCTTC. Its protein product is CASSESGSYGYTF.

The chain combines TRBV4-1 with TRBJ1-1; D gene uncertain. From germline, CDR1 is MGHRA and CDR2 YSYEKL. V was cut by 2 bases and J by 5 bases, with 9 bases left in between. This CDR3 has 13 amino acids. CDR3 sequence reads: CASSQQARTEAFF. CDR3 sequence (DNA): TGCGCCAGCAGCCAACAGGCTAGGACTGAAGCTTTCTTT.

The table lists this clone with a few counts. The V gene is TRBV19, the J gene TRBJ2-7; D not resolved. Trimming took off 5 bases at V and 4 bases at J, with 12 bases between the two ends. In germline, CDR1 is LNHDA, CDR2 SQIVND (reference sequence). The CDR3 consists of 13 residues. CDR3 sequence: CASSDSLKYEQYF. The CDR3 DNA reads as TGTGCCAGTAGTGATTCCCTAAAATACGAGCAGTACTTC.

V and J are TRBV7-3 and TRBJ2-3; 7 positions agree with TRBD2. J was trimmed by 11 bases and V by 1 base; bases with no gene match: 3. The length of the CDR3 is 12 residues. Germline V gene sequence: CDR1 SGHTA, CDR2 FQGTGA. The CDR3 loop is CASSLMGGLQYF. The DNA of the CDR3 is TGTGCCAGCAGCTTAATGGGGGGGTTGCAGTATTTT.

The V gene is TRBV5-1, the J gene TRBJ1-1; 12 positions agree with TRBD1. Germline trimming cut 2 bases from V and 0 bases from J; bases unmatched to any gene: 2. Germline V gene lookup returns CDR1 SGHRS and CDR2 YFSETQ. This CDR3 has 16 residues. This chain's CDR3 is CASSFGTGGVNTEAFF. CDR3 coding DNA: TGCGCCAGCAGCTTCGGGACAGGGGGCGTGAACACTGAAGCTTTCTTT.

The V call is TRBV7-8, the J call TRBJ2-2; the D gene is possibly TRBD1 (6 bases). Trimming removed 5 bases from V and 5 bases from J, with 15 bases in between. Germline V gene sequence: CDR1 SGHVS, CDR2 FQNEAQ. The CDR3 is made up of 15 amino acids. The CDR3 is CASSPSGAGTGELFF. As DNA, the CDR3 is TGTGCCAGCAGCCCCTCAGGGGCAGGGACCGGGGAGCTGTTTTTT.

The chain combines TRBV30 with TRBJ2-4; weak D call: TRBD1 (6 bases). Germline CDR1 GTSNPN, CDR2 SVGIG (reference sequence). This CDR3 comprises 15 residues. The V end lost 0 bases, the J end lost 4 bases, and 13 bases lay between the germline ends. CDR3 residues: CAWSVREGTKNIQYF. The CDR3 DNA reads TGTGCCTGGAGTGTACGGGAAGGGACAAAAAACATTCAGTACTTC.

This chain uses TRBV29-1 with TRBJ1-3; unclear D gene. Germline lookup yields CDR1 SQVTM and CDR2 ANQGSEA. This CDR3 has 13 residues. V lost 7 bases and J 2 bases, leaving 12 bases between the germline ends. The CDR3 sequence: CSAAPRAGNTIYF. The CDR3 DNA is TGCAGCGCTGCACCCCGTGCTGGAAACACCATATATTTT.

V is TRBV5-1 and J is TRBJ2-3, with a possible D match to TRBD2 (6 bases). The CDR3 has 15 residues. V lost 5 bases and J 3 bases, leaving 16 bases between the germline ends. Germline CDR1 is SGHRS and CDR2 is YFSETQ. CDR3 region: CASRGWGLETDTQYF. The CDR3 DNA is TGCGCCAGCAGGGGTTGGGGACTTGAGACAGATACGCAGTATTTT.

The rearrangement uses TRBV7-3 and TRBJ1-2; no clear D gene. From germline, CDR1 is SGHTA and CDR2 FQGTGA. This CDR3 region has 16 residues. With 9 bases removed from V and 4 bases from J, the gap between germline ends came to 24 bases. CDR3 bases: TGTGCCAGGAATGCTATATTCCCTCGGGTTTTCTATGGCTACACCTTC. This encodes CARNAIFPRVFYGYTF.